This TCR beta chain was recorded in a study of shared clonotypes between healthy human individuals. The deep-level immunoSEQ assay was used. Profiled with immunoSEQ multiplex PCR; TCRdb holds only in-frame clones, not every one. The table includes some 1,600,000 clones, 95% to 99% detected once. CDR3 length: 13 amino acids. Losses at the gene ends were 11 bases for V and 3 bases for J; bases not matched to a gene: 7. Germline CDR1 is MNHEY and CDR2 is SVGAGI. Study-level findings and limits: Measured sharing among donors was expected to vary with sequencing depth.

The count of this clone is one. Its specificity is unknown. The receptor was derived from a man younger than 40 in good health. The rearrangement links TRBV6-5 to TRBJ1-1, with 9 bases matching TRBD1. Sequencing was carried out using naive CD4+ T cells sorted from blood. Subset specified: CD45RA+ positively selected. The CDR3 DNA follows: TGTGCCTCAACAGGGGGCTTCTACACTGAAGCTTTCTTT. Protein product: CASTGGFYTEAFF.